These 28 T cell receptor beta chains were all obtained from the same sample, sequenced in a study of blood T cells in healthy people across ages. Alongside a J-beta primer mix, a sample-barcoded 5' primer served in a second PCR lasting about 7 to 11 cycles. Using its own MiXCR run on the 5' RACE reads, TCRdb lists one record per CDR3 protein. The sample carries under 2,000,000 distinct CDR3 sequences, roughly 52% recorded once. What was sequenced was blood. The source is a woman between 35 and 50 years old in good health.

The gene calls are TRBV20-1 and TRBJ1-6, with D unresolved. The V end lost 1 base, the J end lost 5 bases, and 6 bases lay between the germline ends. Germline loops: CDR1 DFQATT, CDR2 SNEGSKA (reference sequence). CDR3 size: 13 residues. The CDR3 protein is CSARAPNNSPLHF. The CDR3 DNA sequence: TGCAGTGCTAGAGCCCCGAATAATTCACCCCTCCACTTT.

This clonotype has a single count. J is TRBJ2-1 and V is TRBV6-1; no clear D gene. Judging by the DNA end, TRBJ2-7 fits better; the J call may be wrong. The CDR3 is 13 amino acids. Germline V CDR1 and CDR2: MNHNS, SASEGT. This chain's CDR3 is CASSEWVVNEQYF. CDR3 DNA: TGTGCCAGCAGTGAGTGGGTAGTCAATGAGCAGTACTTC.

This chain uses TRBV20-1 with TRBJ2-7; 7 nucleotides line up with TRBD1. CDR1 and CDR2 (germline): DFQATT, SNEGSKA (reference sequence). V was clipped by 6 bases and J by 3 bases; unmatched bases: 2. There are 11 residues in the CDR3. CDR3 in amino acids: CSAWDSYEQYF. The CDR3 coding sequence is TGCAGTGCATGGGACAGCTACGAGCAGTACTTC.

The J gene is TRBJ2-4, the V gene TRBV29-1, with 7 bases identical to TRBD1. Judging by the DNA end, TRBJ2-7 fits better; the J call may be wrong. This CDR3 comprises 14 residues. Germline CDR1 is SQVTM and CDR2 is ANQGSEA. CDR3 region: CSFASLTGTGEQYF. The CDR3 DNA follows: TGCAGCTTTGCTTCCTTGACAGGGACGGGCGAGCAGTACTTC.

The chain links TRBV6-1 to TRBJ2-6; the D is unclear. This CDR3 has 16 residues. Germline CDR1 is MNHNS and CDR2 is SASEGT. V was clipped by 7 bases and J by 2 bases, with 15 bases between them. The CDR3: CASTPPGRAGANVLTF. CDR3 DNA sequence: TGTGCCAGCACACCCCCTGGACGAGCTGGGGCCAACGTCCTGACTTTC.

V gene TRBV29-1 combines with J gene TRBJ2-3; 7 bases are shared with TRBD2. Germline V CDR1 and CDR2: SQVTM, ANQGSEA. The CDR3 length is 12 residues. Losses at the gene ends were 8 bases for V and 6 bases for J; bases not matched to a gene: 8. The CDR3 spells CSFAGVQDTQYF. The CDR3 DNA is TGCAGCTTCGCGGGGGTTCAGGATACGCAGTATTTT.

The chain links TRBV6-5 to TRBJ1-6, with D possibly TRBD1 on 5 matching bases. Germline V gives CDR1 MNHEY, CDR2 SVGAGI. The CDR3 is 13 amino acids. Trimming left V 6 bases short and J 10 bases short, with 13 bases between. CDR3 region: CASSRDAGSPLHF. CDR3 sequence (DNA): TGTGCCAGCAGCCGGGACGCCGGGTCACCCCTCCACTTT.

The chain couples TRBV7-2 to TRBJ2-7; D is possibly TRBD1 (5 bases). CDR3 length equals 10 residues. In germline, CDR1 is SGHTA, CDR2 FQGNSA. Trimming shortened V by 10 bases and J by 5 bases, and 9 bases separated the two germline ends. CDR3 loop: CANRPDEQYF. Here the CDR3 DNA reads TGTGCCAACAGGCCCGACGAGCAGTACTTC.

CDR3 protein: CSARVAGSSTDTQYF. The CDR3 region has the DNA TGCAGTGCTAGAGTAGCGGGGTCTAGCACAGATACGCAGTATTTT. This chain connects TRBV20-1 to TRBJ2-3; 8 nucleotides align to TRBD2. The CDR3 spans 15 residues. Germline V CDR1 and CDR2: DFQATT, SNEGSKA (reference sequence). Trimming cost V 1 base and J 0 bases; bases outside gene matches: 3.

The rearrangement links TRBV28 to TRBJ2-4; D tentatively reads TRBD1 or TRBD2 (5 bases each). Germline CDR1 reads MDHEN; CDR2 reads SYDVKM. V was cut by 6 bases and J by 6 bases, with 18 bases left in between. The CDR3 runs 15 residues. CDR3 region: CASSPQRGLGNIQYF. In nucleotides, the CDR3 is TGTGCCAGCAGCCCACAGAGGGGCCTGGGAAACATTCAGTACTTC.

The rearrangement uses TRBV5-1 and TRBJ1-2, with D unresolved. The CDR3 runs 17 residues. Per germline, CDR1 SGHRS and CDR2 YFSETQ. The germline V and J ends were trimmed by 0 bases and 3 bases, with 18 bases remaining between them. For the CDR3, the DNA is TGCGCCAGCAGCTTGGCCGGGTTGGCATCAGATTACTATGGCTACACCTTC. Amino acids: CASSLAGLASDYYGYTF.

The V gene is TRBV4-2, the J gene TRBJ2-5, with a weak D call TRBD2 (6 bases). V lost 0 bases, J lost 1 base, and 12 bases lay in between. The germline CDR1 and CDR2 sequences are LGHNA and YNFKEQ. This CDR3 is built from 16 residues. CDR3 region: CASSQDLSGPQETQYF. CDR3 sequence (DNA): TGTGCCAGCAGCCAAGACCTTAGCGGACCCCAAGAGACCCAGTACTTC.

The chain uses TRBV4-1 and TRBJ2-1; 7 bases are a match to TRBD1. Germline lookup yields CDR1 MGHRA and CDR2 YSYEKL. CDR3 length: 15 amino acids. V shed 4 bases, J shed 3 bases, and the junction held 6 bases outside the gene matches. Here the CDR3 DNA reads TGCGCCAGCAGCCTAGACAGGGAGTTCTACAATGAGCAGTTCTTC. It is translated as CASSLDREFYNEQFF.

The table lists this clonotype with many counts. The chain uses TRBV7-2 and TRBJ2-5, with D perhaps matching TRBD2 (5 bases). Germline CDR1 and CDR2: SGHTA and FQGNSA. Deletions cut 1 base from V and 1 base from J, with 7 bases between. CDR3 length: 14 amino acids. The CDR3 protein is CASSLGTLQETQYF. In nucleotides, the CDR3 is TGTGCCAGCAGCTTAGGGACTCTCCAAGAGACCCAGTACTTC.

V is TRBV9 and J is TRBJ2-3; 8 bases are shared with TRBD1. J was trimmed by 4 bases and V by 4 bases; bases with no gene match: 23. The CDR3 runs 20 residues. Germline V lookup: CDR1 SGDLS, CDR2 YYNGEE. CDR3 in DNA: TGTGCCAGCAGCTCATCTGGTGGGACAGGTGAAGTCCTTTCTTCAGATACGCAGTATTTT. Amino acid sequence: CASSSSGGTGEVLSSDTQYF.

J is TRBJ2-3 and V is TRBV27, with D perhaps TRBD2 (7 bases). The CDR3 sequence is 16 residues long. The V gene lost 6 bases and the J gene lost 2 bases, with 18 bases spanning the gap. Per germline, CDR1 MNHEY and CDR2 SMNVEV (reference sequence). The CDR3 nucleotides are TGTGCCAGCAGGTCCGGTGGGCGGGGGCTCACAGATACGCAGTATTTT. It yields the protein CASRSGGRGLTDTQYF.

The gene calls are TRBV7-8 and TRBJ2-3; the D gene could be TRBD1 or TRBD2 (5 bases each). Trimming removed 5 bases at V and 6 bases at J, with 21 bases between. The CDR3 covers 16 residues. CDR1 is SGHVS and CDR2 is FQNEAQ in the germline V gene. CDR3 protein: CASSKVKGPGRDTQYF. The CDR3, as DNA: TGTGCCAGCAGCAAAGTTAAGGGACCGGGACGGGATACGCAGTATTTT.

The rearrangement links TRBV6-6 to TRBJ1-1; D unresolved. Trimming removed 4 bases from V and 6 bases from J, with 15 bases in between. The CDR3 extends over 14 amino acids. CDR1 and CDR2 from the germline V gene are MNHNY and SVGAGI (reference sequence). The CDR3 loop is CASSSRPGEAEAFF. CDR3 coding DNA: TGTGCCAGCAGTTCACGACCCGGGGAAGCTGAAGCTTTCTTT.

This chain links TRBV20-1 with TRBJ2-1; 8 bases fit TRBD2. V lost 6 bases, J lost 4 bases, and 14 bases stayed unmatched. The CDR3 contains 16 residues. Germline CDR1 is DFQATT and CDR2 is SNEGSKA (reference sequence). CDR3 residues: CSAQAPGGKGYNEQFF. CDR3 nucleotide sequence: TGCAGTGCCCAAGCGCCGGGGGGGAAAGGTTACAATGAGCAGTTCTTC.

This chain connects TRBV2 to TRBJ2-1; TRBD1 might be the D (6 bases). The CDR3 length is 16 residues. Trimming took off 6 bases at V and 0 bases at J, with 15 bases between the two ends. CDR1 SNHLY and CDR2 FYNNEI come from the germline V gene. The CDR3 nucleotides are TGTGCCAGCAGGGCGGACAGCCCGAGCTCCTACAATGAGCAGTTCTTC. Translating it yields CASRADSPSSYNEQFF.

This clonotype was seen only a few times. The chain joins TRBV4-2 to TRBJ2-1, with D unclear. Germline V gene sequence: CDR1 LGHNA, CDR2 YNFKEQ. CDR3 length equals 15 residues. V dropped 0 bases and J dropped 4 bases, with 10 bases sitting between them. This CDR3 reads CASSQEQEMYNEQFF. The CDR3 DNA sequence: TGTGCCAGCAGCCAAGAGCAGGAAATGTACAATGAGCAGTTCTTC.

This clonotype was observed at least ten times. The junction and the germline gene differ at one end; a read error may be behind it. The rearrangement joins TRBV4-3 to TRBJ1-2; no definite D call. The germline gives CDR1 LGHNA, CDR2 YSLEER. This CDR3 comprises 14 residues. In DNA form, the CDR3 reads TGTGCCAGCAGCCAACCCGGAGCTAACTATGGCTACACCTTC. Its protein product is CASSQPGANYGYTF.

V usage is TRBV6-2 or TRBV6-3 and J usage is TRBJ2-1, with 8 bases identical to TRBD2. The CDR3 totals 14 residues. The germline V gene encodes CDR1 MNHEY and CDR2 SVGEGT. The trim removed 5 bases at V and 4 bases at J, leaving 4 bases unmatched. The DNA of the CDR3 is TGTGCCAGCAGTCGGGGGGGACAATACAATGAGCAGTTCTTC. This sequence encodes CASSRGGQYNEQFF.

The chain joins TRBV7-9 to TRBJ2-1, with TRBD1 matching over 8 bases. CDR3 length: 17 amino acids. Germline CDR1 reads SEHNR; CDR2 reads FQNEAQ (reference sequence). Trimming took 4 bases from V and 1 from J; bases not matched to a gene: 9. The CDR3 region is CASSWSRRDRSYNEQFF. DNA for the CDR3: TGTGCCAGCAGCTGGAGCCGGCGGGACAGGTCCTACAATGAGCAGTTCTTC.

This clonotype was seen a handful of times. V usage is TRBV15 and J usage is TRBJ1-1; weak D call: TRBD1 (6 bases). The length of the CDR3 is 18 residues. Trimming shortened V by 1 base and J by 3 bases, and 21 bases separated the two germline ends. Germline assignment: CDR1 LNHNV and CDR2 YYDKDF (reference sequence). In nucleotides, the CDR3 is TGTGCCACCAGCAGAGGTTTTTACTCGTCAGGGGAGGACACTGAAGCTTTCTTT. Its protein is CATSRGFYSSGEDTEAFF.

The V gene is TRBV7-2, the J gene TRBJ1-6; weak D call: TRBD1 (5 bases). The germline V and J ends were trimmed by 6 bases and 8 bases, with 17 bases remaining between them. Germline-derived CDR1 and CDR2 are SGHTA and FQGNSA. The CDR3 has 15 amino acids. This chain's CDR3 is CASSQEGTQDSPLHF. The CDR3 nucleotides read TGTGCCAGCAGTCAAGAGGGGACTCAAGATTCACCCCTCCACTTT.

CDR3 in amino acids: CATSPPDSPGIETQYF. CDR3 sequence (DNA): TGTGCCACCAGCCCGCCGGACAGTCCGGGGATCGAGACCCAGTACTTC. This rearrangement joins TRBV15 to TRBJ2-5, with D possibly TRBD1 on 6 matching bases. This CDR3 region has 16 residues. The germline V gene encodes CDR1 LNHNV and CDR2 YYDKDF (reference sequence). V lost 5 bases to trimming and J lost 5 bases, with 21 bases between them.

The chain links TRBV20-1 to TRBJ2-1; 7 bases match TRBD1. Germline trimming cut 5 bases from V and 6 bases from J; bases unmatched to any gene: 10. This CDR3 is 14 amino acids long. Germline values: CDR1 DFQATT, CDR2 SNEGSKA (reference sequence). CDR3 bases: TGCAGTGCTCACCCGGGACAGTCGCCCAATGAGCAGTTCTTC. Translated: CSAHPGQSPNEQFF.